This TCR beta chain was sequenced for a study of shared clonotypes between healthy human individuals. V was pared by 5 bases and J by 4 bases, with 5 bases of the junction left unmatched. The germline gives CDR1 SEHNR, CDR2 FQNEAQ (reference sequence). This CDR3 is built from 13 residues. TCRdb's table, derived via immunoSEQ multiplex PCR, lists solely in-frame clones and lacks some. The sample includes more than 2 million clones, 95% of them seen just once. Sequences were obtained from naive CD4+ T cells sorted from blood. Subset meaning: CD45RA+ positively selected. The origin of this receptor is a man between 18 and 29 years old in good health. This rearrangement joins TRBV7-9 to TRBJ2-7; TRBD1 matches 7 bases. The CDR3 spells CASSRQGNYEQYF. As DNA, the CDR3 is TGTGCCAGCAGCCGACAGGGAAATTACGAGCAGTACTTC. Variable domain in full (rest from reference TRBV7-9 and TRBJ2-7): DTGVSQNPRHKITKRGQNVTFRCDPISEHNRLYWYRQTLGQGPEFLTYFQNEAQLEKSRLLSDRFSAERPKGSFSTLEIQRTEQGDSAMYLCASSRQGNYEQYFGPGTRLTVT.